The clone carrying this TCR beta chain appeared a few times. Its matching antigen is unknown. The donors were all healthy and Caucasian. J lost 2 bases, V lost 2 bases, and 5 bases had no gene match. The V gene's germline CDR1 is MNHEY and CDR2 SVGAGI. This CDR3 is built from 15 residues. The source of the sample is a study of identical twins. General observations from the study: Shared out-of-frame alpha sequences (those common to twins) showed excess low generation probability.

MiXCR was run by TCRdb on the 5' RACE reads, yielding one entry per CDR3 protein. The sample lists 400,000 to 550,000 distinct CDR3 sequences; less than 25% were seen once. These data were also reused for a study on T cells expressing NK-cell markers. That study reports: Sorted CD3+CD56-NKG2C+, CD3+CD56+NKG2C- and CD3+CD56+NKG2C+ T cells were the source of the TCR beta repertoires. The contribution of dominant NKG2C+ clonotypes to CD8+ T cells in five to seven donors was roughly 1.0-8%.

The chain recombines TRBV6-5 with TRBJ1-1; the match to TRBD1 covers 7 bases. Sequenced material: CD4+ T cells sorted from blood. This TCR was sampled from a woman between 18 and 30 years old in good health. In DNA form, the CDR3 reads TGTGCCAGCAGTTACGCCAGGGGGGCCAACACTGAAGCTTTCTTT. Translated, it gives CASSYARGANTEAFF.